Listed here are 30 T cell receptor beta chains from one sample, sequenced in a study of regulatory T cells in long-lasting Graves disease. Time point meaning: newly diagnosed GD, antithyroid drugs for less than 3 months. RNA isolated from PBMCs was used to make the TCR library. Building of the TCR beta libraries involved iRepertoire HTBI primers and Arm-PCR of CDR3 regions. In TCRdb, the multiplex PCR reads were re-called with MiXCR into one record per CDR3 protein. The sample includes 580,000 or so distinct CDR3 sequences, 16% seen only once; the top ten take 12%. This sample was also put to use in a study of T cells in Graves' hyperthyroidism and ophthalmopathy.

This specimen consisted of peripheral blood mononuclear cells (PBMCs), obtained at new diagnosis, from a patient treated with antithyroid drugs. These receptors originate from a man younger than 30 with Graves disease.

This clonotype was counted only a few times. The V and J genes are TRBV6-1 and TRBJ2-3; TRBD2 aligns across 7 bases. CDR3 size: 14 residues. Germline CDR1 MNHNS, CDR2 SASEGT. After removal of 6 bases from V and 5 bases from J, the junction contained 8 bases not matched to a gene. Here the CDR3 DNA reads TGTGCCAGCAGGAGGGCGGGAGTGGTAGATACGCAGTATTTT. Protein: CASRRAGVVDTQYF.

The genes are TRBV5-4 and TRBJ2-3; D ambiguous. The CDR3 consists of 15 residues. V shed 0 bases and J shed 2 bases, with 10 bases lying between them. Germline loops: CDR1 SGHNT, CDR2 YYREEE (reference sequence). CDR3 coding DNA: TGTGCCAGCAGCTTGGATGAGACACTCACAGATACGCAGTATTTT. Amino acids: CASSLDETLTDTQYF.

This clonotype was found many times. The chain joins TRBV7-2 to TRBJ2-3, with 11 positions matching TRBD2. CDR1 is SGHTA and CDR2 is FQGNSA in the germline V gene. Losses at the gene ends were 6 bases for V and 4 bases for J; bases not matched to a gene: 9. The CDR3 has 16 residues. The CDR3 region has the DNA TGTGCCAGCAGTCCAAGACTAGCGGGGCTCGCAGATACGCAGTATTTT. This gives the protein CASSPRLAGLADTQYF.

Comments on this clonotype: One junction end does not reproduce the germline sequence, and a read error may be involved. The V and J genes are TRBV5-1 and TRBJ2-7; 8 nucleotides align to TRBD1. The CDR3 has 18 amino acids. Germline V lookup: CDR1 SGHRS, CDR2 YFSETQ. The CDR3 DNA reads TGCGCCAGCAGCCAAGGATGGACAGGGCACGATAACTCCTACGGGCAGTACTTC. Protein sequence: CASSQGWTGHDNSYGQYF.

This clonotype was counted at least ten times. The genes are TRBV12-3 or TRBV12-4 and TRBJ2-6, with D hard to call. The CDR3 is 12 amino acids. V lost 9 bases and J 3 bases, leaving 6 bases between the germline ends. The CDR3 DNA reads as TGTGCCAGTTGTGTTGGGGCCAACGTCCTGACTTTC. This gives the protein CASCVGANVLTF.

CDR3 protein: CASSESPPTTLSNQPQHF. CDR3 sequence (DNA): TGCGCCAGCAGTGAGTCACCCCCCACGACATTAAGCAATCAGCCCCAGCATTTT. J is TRBJ1-5 and V is TRBV10-2, with no clear D. The CDR3 contains 18 residues. Trimming shortened V by 0 bases and J by 1 base, and 16 bases separated the two germline ends. The germline gives CDR1 WSHSY, CDR2 SAAADI.

This clonotype has at least ten counts. The chain has TRBV28 and TRBJ1-2; possibly TRBD1 for D (5 bases). Deletions cut 5 bases from V and 7 bases from J, with 14 bases between. CDR3 length: 13 residues. In germline, CDR1 is MDHEN, CDR2 SYDVKM. The CDR3 DNA is TGTGCCAGCAGTCTTCGGGGACCTGGTGGCTACACCTTC. Amino acids: CASSLRGPGGYTF.

About this clonotype itself: A read error may be the cause here, since a much bigger clone is one base away. CDR3 DNA sequence: TGTGCCAGCAGCCTCCACGTGGATAGCGTCACAGGTACGCAGTATTTT. This encodes CASSLHVDSVTGTQYF. V is TRBV2 and J is TRBJ2-3, with D perhaps given as TRBD1 or TRBD2 (5 bases each). The CDR3 sequence is 16 residues long. Germline loops: CDR1 SNHLY, CDR2 FYNNEI. Variable domain in full (rest from reference TRBV2 and TRBJ2-3): EPEVTQTPSHQVTQMGQEVILRCVPISNHLYFYWYRQILGQKVEFLVSFYNNEISEKSEIFDDQFSVERPDGSNFTLKIRSTKLEDSAMYFCASSLHVDSVTGTQYFGPGTRLTVL.

The genes are TRBV5-6 and TRBJ2-7, with TRBD1 identical over 8 bases. CDR3 length: 18 residues. The J segment lost 5 bases and the V segment lost 1 base, leaving 17 bases of the junction unmatched. CDR1 is SGHDT and CDR2 is YYEEEE in the germline V gene. The DNA of the CDR3 is TGTGCCAGCAGCTTGTTGAGGACAGGGTTCGGAAACAAGGACGAGCAGTACTTC. Translation gives CASSLLRTGFGNKDEQYF.

This clonotype came up many times. The chain is built from TRBV7-6 and TRBJ1-5; D is perhaps TRBD1 (5 bases). Trimming left V 0 bases short and J 11 bases short, with 14 bases between. Germline-derived CDR1 and CDR2 are SGHVS and FNYEAQ. The CDR3 runs 14 residues. CDR3 in amino acids: CASSLAGRTAAQHF. The CDR3 DNA reads TGTGCCAGCAGCTTAGCGGGACGCACGGCGGCCCAGCATTTT.

This clonotype was detected ten times or more. V gene TRBV12-3 or TRBV12-4 combines with J gene TRBJ1-3; a possible D gene is TRBD1 (6 bases). The CDR3 length is 12 residues. V lost 5 bases and J lost 9, with 11 bases in between. The CDR3 sequence is CASSLQGVTIYF. In nucleotides, the CDR3 is TGTGCCAGCAGTCTACAGGGAGTCACCATATATTTT.

This clonotype was seen once. This likely came from a read error, as a far larger clone is one base away. The CDR3 loop is CASSSHERATYNEQFF. The CDR3 coding sequence is TGTGCCAGCAGCTCCCACGAGCGGGCCACCTACAATGAGCAGTTCTTC. The V call is TRBV7-8, the J call TRBJ2-1, with a tentative D call TRBD2 (6 bases). This CDR3 spans 16 amino acids. Germline CDR1 reads SGHVS; CDR2 reads FQNEAQ. V gave up 4 bases and J gave up 2 bases, with 15 bases separating them. Filled out from reference TRBV7-8 and TRBJ2-1, the complete variable domain reads GAGVSQSPRYKVAKRGQDVALRCDPISGHVSLFWYQQALGQGPEFLTYFQNEAQLDKSGLPSDRFFAERPEGSVSTLKIQRTQQEDSAVYLCASSSHERATYNEQFFGPGTRLTVL.

This clonotype was detected only a few times. The CDR3 is CASSSPRDRATDTQYF. The CDR3 DNA follows: TGTGCCAGCAGCTCCCCCCGGGACAGGGCCACAGATACGCAGTATTTT. This sequence joins TRBV7-2 and TRBJ2-3; 9 bases fit TRBD1. V shed 4 bases and J 2 bases; nucleotides not matched to a gene: 7. Germline CDR1 and CDR2: SGHTA and FQGNSA. The CDR3 spans 16 residues.

The chain couples TRBV9 to TRBJ2-2; D remains unclear. CDR3 length: 15 amino acids. Trimming took 3 bases from V and 0 from J, leaving 9 bases between them. Germline V gives CDR1 SGDLS, CDR2 YYNGEE. CDR3 coding DNA: TGTGCCAGCAGCGCCCGACTGTCGAACACCGGGGAGCTGTTTTTT. It translates to CASSARLSNTGELFF.

This clonotype was recorded many times. The V call is TRBV30, the J call TRBJ1-5; D call uncertain. This CDR3 is 13 amino acids long. V lost 2 bases and J lost 2, with 7 bases in between. CDR1 is GTSNPN, CDR2 SVGIG, per germline (reference sequence). CDR3 protein: CAWSLQGNQPQHF. CDR3 DNA sequence: TGTGCCTGGAGTTTGCAGGGCAATCAGCCCCAGCATTTT.

This clonotype was recorded a few times. V usage is TRBV13 and J usage is TRBJ2-5; 10 bases are a match to TRBD2. Per germline, CDR1 PRHDT and CDR2 FYEKMQ (reference sequence). The CDR3 runs to 18 residues. V dropped 0 bases and J dropped 0; count of bases not matched to a gene: 7. DNA for the CDR3: TGTGCCAGCAGCTTAGGGACTACTAGCGGGAAGGACCAAGAGACCCAGTACTTC. Translated, it gives CASSLGTTSGKDQETQYF.

The chain combines TRBV5-1 with TRBJ1-2, with TRBD1 matching over 7 bases. The CDR3 spans 14 residues. J gave up 4 bases and V 4 bases, and 7 bases lay outside the gene matches. Germline V lookup: CDR1 SGHRS, CDR2 YFSETQ. CDR3 loop: CASSDSGQPYGYTF. The CDR3 DNA follows: TGCGCCAGCAGCGATTCGGGACAGCCCTATGGCTACACCTTC. Together with reference TRBV5-1 and TRBJ1-2, the CDR3 gives the full variable domain: KAGVTQTPRYLIKTRGQQVTLSCSPISGHRSVSWYQQTPGQGLQFLFEYFSETQRNKGNFPGRFSGRQFSNSRSEMNVSTLELGDSALYLCASSDSGQPYGYTFGSGTRLTVV.

This clonotype has a handful of counts. The V and J genes are TRBV19 and TRBJ2-7, with 7 bases that match TRBD2. The germline V gene has CDR1 LNHDA and CDR2 SQIVND (reference sequence). Losses at the gene ends were 11 bases for V and 7 bases for J; bases not matched to a gene: 20. The CDR3 spans 15 residues. The CDR3 coding sequence is TGTGCCCCAACGAGGCGGGAGCCGAAGCGGAGAGAGCAGTACTTC. Translation gives CAPTRREPKRREQYF.

This clonotype was picked up many times. The chain employs TRBV3-1 and TRBJ2-7; 8 nucleotides align to TRBD2. The CDR3 has 15 amino acids. With 4 bases clipped from V and 7 bases from J, the junction kept 12 bases outside the gene matches. Looked up from germline, CDR1 is LGHDT and CDR2 is YNNKEL (reference sequence). CDR3 amino acids: CASSPGGTRGEEQYF. The CDR3 region has the DNA TGTGCCAGCAGCCCCGGCGGGACTAGGGGTGAAGAGCAGTACTTC.

The table lists this clonotype with many counts. CDR3 coding DNA: TGCGCCAGCAGCTTACCGGGACAGGGACCAGATACGCAGTATTTT. It encodes CASSLPGQGPDTQYF. The chain links TRBV5-1 to TRBJ2-3; 9 bases map to TRBD1. The CDR3 contains 15 residues. Germline CDR1 and CDR2: SGHRS and YFSETQ. V was clipped by 2 bases and J by 4 bases; unmatched bases: 5. The full variable domain, in which reference TRBV5-1 and TRBJ2-3 provide the parts outside the CDR3, is KAGVTQTPRYLIKTRGQQVTLSCSPISGHRSVSWYQQTPGQGLQFLFEYFSETQRNKGNFPGRFSGRQFSNSRSEMNVSTLELGDSALYLCASSLPGQGPDTQYFGPGTRLTVL.

This clonotype has a count of ten or more. The chain links TRBV28 to TRBJ2-7; D is unresolved. CDR1 is MDHEN, CDR2 SYDVKM, per germline. The CDR3 has 12 amino acids. V lost 5 bases and J 3 bases, leaving 8 bases between the germline ends. The CDR3 sequence is CASSTQYYEQYF. Written as DNA, the CDR3 is TGTGCCAGCAGTACACAATACTACGAGCAGTACTTC.

With regard to this clonotype: With a much larger clone just one base away, this may be a read error. The V gene is TRBV20-1, the J gene TRBJ2-7; 9 bases fit TRBD2. Germline trimming cut 5 bases from V and 5 bases from J; bases unmatched to any gene: 13. CDR3 length equals 15 residues. CDR1 is DFQATT, CDR2 SNEGSKA, per germline (reference sequence). CDR3: CSAGRGGRAVDEQYF. In nucleotides, the CDR3 is TGCAGTGCTGGAAGGGGCGGGAGGGCCGTCGACGAGCAGTACTTC.

This clonotype has only one observation. This sequence joins TRBV12-5 and TRBJ1-5, with D maybe TRBD1 (5 bases). The CDR3 consists of 17 residues. Deletions cut 5 bases from V and 3 bases from J, with 20 bases between. Germline CDR1 is LGHNT and CDR2 is FRNRAP. For the CDR3, the DNA is TGTGCTAGTGGTCGCCCCCGAGCAGGGCTTTTCAATCAGCCCCAGCATTTT. The encoded protein is CASGRPRAGLFNQPQHF.

Many counts were recorded for this clonotype. The V gene is TRBV7-8, the J gene TRBJ1-2; D uncertain. In germline, CDR1 is SGHVS, CDR2 FQNEAQ. Trimming removed 4 bases from V and 8 bases from J, with 11 bases in between. CDR3 size: 12 residues. The CDR3 loop reads CASSSPTGGYTF. As DNA, the CDR3 is TGTGCCAGCAGCTCTCCCACTGGGGGCTACACCTTC.

This clonotype was observed at least ten times. The rearrangement joins TRBV11-2 to TRBJ2-1; 8 nucleotides align to TRBD2. This CDR3 is built from 12 residues. CDR1 and CDR2 (germline): SGHAT, FQNNGV. The V gene end was trimmed by 5 bases and the J gene end by 11 bases; junction bases not matched to a gene: 5. DNA of the CDR3: TGTGCCAGCAGCACGAGCGGGAGACAGCAGTTCTTC. Its protein is CASSTSGRQQFF.

The table lists this clonotype with many counts. V gene TRBV6-5 combines with J gene TRBJ1-1; 7 bases line up with TRBD1. CDR1 MNHEY and CDR2 SVGAGI come from the germline V gene. V shed 2 bases and J 1 base; nucleotides not matched to a gene: 7. The CDR3 contains 16 residues. The CDR3 region is CASSYPDRVGNTEAFF. The CDR3 DNA reads as TGTGCCAGCAGTTACCCTGACAGGGTTGGGAACACTGAAGCTTTCTTT.

This clonotype was detected a few times. This rearrangement joins TRBV7-8 to TRBJ2-1; TRBD2 agrees at 15 bases. CDR1 and CDR2 from the germline V gene are SGHVS and FQNEAQ. The trim removed 1 base at V and 10 bases at J, leaving 14 bases unmatched. The CDR3 extends over 19 amino acids. The CDR3 DNA reads TGTGCCAGCAGCTTAGTTTTGGGACTAGCGGGAGGAGATACATTCGAGCAGTTCTTC. Encoded protein: CASSLVLGLAGGDTFEQFF.

V and J are TRBV5-8 and TRBJ1-2; TRBD1 aligns across 7 bases. This CDR3 spans 15 amino acids. J gave up 3 bases and V 4 bases, and 9 bases lay outside the gene matches. Germline V gene data show CDR1 as SGHTS and CDR2 as YDEGEE. CDR3 residues: CASSTDRARDYGYTF. The CDR3, as DNA: TGTGCCAGCAGCACCGACAGGGCTCGGGACTATGGCTACACCTTC. Using reference TRBV5-8 and TRBJ1-2 for the parts outside the CDR3, the full variable domain is EAGVTQSPTHLIKTRGQQATLRCSPISGHTSVYWYQQALGLGLQFLLWYDEGEERNRGNFPPRFSGRQFPNYSSELNVNALELEDSALYLCASSTDRARDYGYTFGSGTRLTVV.

This clonotype was detected a few times. The rearrangement links TRBV7-2 to TRBJ2-7; D possibly corresponds to TRBD1 (6 bases). Deletions cut 1 base from V and 0 bases from J, with 10 bases between. Germline CDR1 SGHTA, CDR2 FQGNSA. This CDR3 is 15 amino acids long. The CDR3 is CASSLDRATSYEQYF. The CDR3 nucleotides are TGTGCCAGCAGCTTAGACAGGGCCACCTCCTACGAGCAGTACTTC.

In the case of this clonotype: The conserved closing phenylalanine or tryptophan is absent in this CDR3, likely reflecting a read error. The chain recombines TRBV20-1 with TRBJ2-1; 11 positions agree with TRBD2. The CDR3 runs to 18 residues. V was clipped by 3 bases and J by 0 bases; unmatched bases: 10. The germline gives CDR1 DFQATT, CDR2 SNEGSKA (reference sequence). The CDR3 DNA follows: TGCAGTGCTAGCGGGGGACTAGCGGCCCCCAGCTCCTACAATGAGCAGTTCCTC. Its translation is CSASGGLAAPSSYNEQFL.